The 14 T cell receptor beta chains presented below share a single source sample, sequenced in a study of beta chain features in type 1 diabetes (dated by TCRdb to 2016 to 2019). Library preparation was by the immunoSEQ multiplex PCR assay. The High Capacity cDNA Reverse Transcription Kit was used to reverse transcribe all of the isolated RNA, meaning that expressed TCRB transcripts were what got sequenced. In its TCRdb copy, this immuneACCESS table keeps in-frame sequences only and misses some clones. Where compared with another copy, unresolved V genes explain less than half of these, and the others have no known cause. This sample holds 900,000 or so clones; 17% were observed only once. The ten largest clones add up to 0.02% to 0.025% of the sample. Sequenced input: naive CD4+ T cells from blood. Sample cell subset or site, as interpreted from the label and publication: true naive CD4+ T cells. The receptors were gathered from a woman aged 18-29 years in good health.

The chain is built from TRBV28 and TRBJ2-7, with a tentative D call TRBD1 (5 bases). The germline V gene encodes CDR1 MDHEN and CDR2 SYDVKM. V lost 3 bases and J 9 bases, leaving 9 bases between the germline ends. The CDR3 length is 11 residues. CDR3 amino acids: CASSLGRGQYF. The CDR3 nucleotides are TGTGCCAGCAGTTTGGGTAGGGGGCAGTACTTC. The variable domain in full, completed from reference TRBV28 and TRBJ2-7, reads DVKVTQSSRYLVKRTGEKVFLECVQDMDHENMFWYRQDPGLGLRLIYFSYDVKMKEKGDIPEGYSVSREKKERFSLILESASTNQTSMYLCASSLGRGQYFGPGTRLTVT.

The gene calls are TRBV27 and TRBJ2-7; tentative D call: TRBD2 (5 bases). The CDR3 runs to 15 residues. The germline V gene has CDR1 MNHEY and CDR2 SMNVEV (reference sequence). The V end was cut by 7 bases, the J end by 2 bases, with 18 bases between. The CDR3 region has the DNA TGTGCCAGCACCCCACTAGGCGGAGTTACCTACGAGCAGTACTTC. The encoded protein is CASTPLGGVTYEQYF.

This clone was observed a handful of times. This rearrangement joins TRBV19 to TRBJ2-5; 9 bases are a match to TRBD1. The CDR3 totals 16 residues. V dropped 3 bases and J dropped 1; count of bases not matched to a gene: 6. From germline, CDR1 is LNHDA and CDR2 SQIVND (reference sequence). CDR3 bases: TGTGCCAGTAGTATGGGTTGGACAGGGGTCCAAGAGACCCAGTACTTC. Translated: CASSMGWTGVQETQYF.

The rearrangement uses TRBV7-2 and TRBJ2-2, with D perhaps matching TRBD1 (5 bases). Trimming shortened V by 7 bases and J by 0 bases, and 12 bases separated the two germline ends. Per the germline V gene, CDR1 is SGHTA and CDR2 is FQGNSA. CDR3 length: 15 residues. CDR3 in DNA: TGTGCCAGCAAAGGGGCATTTTCGAACACCGGGGAGCTGTTTTTT. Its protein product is CASKGAFSNTGELFF.

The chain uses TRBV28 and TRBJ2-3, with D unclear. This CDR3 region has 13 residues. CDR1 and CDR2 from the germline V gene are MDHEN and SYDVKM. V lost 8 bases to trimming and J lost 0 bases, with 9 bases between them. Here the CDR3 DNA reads TGTGCCAGCGTACCTCATAGCACAGATACGCAGTATTTT. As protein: CASVPHSTDTQYF.

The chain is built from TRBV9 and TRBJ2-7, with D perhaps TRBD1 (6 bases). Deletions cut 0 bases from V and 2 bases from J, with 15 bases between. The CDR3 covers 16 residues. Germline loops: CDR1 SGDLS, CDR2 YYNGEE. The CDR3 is CASSVGSGTFTYEQYF. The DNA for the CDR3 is TGTGCCAGCAGCGTAGGTTCCGGGACATTCACCTACGAGCAGTACTTC.

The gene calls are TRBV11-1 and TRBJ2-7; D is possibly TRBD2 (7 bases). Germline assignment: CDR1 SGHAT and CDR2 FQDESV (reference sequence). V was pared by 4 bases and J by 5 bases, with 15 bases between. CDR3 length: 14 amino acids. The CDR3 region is CASSSSAGADEQYF. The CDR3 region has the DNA TGTGCCAGCAGCTCTTCGGCGGGGGCCGACGAGCAGTACTTC.

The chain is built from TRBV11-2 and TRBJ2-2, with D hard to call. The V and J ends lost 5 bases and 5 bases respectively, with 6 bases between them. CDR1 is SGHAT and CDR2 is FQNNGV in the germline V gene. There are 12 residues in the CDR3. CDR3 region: CASSKGTGELFF. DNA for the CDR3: TGTGCCAGCAGCAAAGGGACCGGGGAGCTGTTTTTT.

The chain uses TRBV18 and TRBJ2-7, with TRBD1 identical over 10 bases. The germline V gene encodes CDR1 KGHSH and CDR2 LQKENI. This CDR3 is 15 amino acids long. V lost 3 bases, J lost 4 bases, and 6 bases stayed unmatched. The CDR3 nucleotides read TGTGCCAGCTCACCTACCGGGACAGGGGTATACGAGCAGTACTTC. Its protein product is CASSPTGTGVYEQYF.

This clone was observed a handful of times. CDR3 nucleotides: TGTGCCAGCAGTTTAGTCGGGGTGGAATATGGGCGGACGTATACGCAGTATTTT. Amino acids: CASSLVGVEYGRTYTQYF. The V call is TRBV28, the J call TRBJ2-3; a possible D gene is TRBD2 (5 bases). Germline V gene lookup returns CDR1 MDHEN and CDR2 SYDVKM. The CDR3 totals 18 residues. Trimming took off 2 bases at V and 7 bases at J, with 25 bases between the two ends.

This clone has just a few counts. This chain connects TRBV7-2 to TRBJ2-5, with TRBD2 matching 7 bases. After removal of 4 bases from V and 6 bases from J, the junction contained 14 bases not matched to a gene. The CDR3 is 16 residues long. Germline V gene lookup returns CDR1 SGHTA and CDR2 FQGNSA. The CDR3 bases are TGTGCCAGCAGCTACGGTGCGGGAGTCCCCATGAAGACCCAGTACTTC. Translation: CASSYGAGVPMKTQYF.

The CDR3 DNA is TGCGCCAGCAGCCAAGATATAGGGGGCGCTGGGGTCACCGGGGAGCTGTTTTTT. Its translation is CASSQDIGGAGVTGELFF. This chain joins TRBV4-3 and TRBJ2-2; 7 nucleotides match TRBD1. The V and J ends lost 0 bases and 4 bases, in that order; junction bases with no gene match: 11. The V gene's germline CDR1 is LGHNA and CDR2 YSLEER. This CDR3 spans 18 amino acids.

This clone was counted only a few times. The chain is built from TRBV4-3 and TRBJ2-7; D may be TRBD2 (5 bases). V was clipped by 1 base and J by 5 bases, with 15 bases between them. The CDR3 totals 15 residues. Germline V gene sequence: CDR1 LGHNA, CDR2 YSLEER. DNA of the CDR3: TGCGCCAGCAGCCAAGCGCTAGCTTCCCGTCACGAGCAGTACTTC. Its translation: CASSQALASRHEQYF.

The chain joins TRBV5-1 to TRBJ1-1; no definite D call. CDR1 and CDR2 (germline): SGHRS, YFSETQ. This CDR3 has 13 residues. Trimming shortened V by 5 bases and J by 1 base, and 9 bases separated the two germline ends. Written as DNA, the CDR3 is TGCGCCAGCAGGGGAGACCCGAACACTGAAGCTTTCTTT. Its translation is CASRGDPNTEAFF.